The 18 T cell receptor beta chains below come from one sample, sequenced in a study of CD8 T cells in Susac syndrome. With random hexamers, reverse transcription was performed on about 0.5 to 1 ug of RNA. Using its own MiXCR run on the immunoSEQ multiplex PCR reads, TCRdb lists one record per CDR3 protein. The data hold roughly 200,000 distinct CDR3 sequences, with 85% to 95% observed a single time. Sequences were obtained from CD8+ T cells from PBMCs. The source is a human donor with multiple sclerosis.

The chain uses TRBV12-5 and TRBJ2-1; no definite D call. This CDR3 spans 11 amino acids. V lost 3 bases and J 7 bases, leaving 4 bases between the germline ends. Germline lookup yields CDR1 LGHNT and CDR2 FRNRAP. This CDR3 reads CASGFGNEQFF. CDR3 in DNA: TGTGCTAGTGGTTTTGGAAATGAGCAGTTCTTC.

The count of this clonotype is one. This sequence joins TRBV3-1 and TRBJ2-2, with D possibly TRBD2 on 6 matching bases. Germline CDR1 is LGHDT and CDR2 is YNNKEL (reference sequence). Trimming pared 4 bases from V and 4 bases from J, leaving 16 bases between. CDR3 length equals 16 residues. CDR3 sequence (DNA): TGTGCCAGCAGCCCCGCCGGGACTGGAACCACCGGGGAGCTGTTTTTT. This translates into CASSPAGTGTTGELFF.

The CDR3 DNA is TGCGCCAGCAGCGCGGGACAGGGGACTGAAGCTTTCTTT. It specifies CASSAGQGTEAFF. The gene calls are TRBV5-1 and TRBJ1-1, with 10 bases identical to TRBD1. This CDR3 region has 13 residues. Germline values: CDR1 SGHRS, CDR2 YFSETQ. The V segment lost 4 bases and the J segment 5 bases; nucleotides outside the gene matches: 2.

The rearrangement joins TRBV7-9 to TRBJ2-3; D unclear. Germline CDR1 reads SEHNR; CDR2 reads FQNEAQ (reference sequence). There are 14 residues in the CDR3. The ends were cut back, 5 bases at V and 2 bases at J, with 11 bases in the middle. This chain's CDR3 is CASSPSGDTDTQYF. DNA for the CDR3: TGTGCCAGCAGCCCCAGTGGCGACACAGATACGCAGTATTTT.

This chain joins TRBV18 and TRBJ2-5; tentatively, D is TRBD1 or TRBD2 (6 bases each). This CDR3 is built from 13 residues. The V and J ends lost 2 bases and 3 bases respectively, with 7 bases between them. Germline V gene lookup returns CDR1 KGHSH and CDR2 LQKENI. CDR3: CASSPRGEETQYF. The CDR3 coding sequence is TGTGCCAGCTCACCAAGGGGGGAAGAGACCCAGTACTTC. Full variable domain (outside the CDR3, taken from reference TRBV18 and TRBJ2-5): NAGVMQNPRHLVRRRGQEARLRCSPMKGHSHVYWYRQLPEEGLKFMVYLQKENIIDESGMPKERFSAEFPKEGPSILRIQQVVRGDSAAYFCASSPRGEETQYFGPGTRLLVL.

The genes are TRBV9 and TRBJ1-2; the D gene is possibly TRBD1 (6 bases). The V end was cut by 4 bases, the J end by 7 bases, with 14 bases between. This CDR3 is built from 13 residues. Germline V gene sequence: CDR1 SGDLS, CDR2 YYNGEE. The CDR3 DNA is TGTGCCAGCAGCCCCGGGGGCGCCTTTGGCTACACCTTC. Translating gives CASSPGGAFGYTF.

This clonotype was observed a single time. The V and J genes are TRBV6-4 and TRBJ2-1, with TRBD2 as a possible D gene (7 bases). This CDR3 has 14 amino acids. Trimming stripped 3 bases from V and 7 bases from J, with 13 bases between. Germline lookup yields CDR1 MRHNA and CDR2 SNTAGT. The DNA for the CDR3 is TGTGCCAGCAGTGAGTGGGGGGGGGCGAATGAGCAGTTCTTC. It yields the protein CASSEWGGANEQFF.

The V and J genes are TRBV27 and TRBJ2-7, with D hard to call. With 3 bases removed from V and 5 bases from J, the gap between germline ends came to 14 bases. Germline CDR1 reads MNHEY; CDR2 reads SMNVEV (reference sequence). The CDR3 runs 14 residues. CDR3 bases: TGTGCCAGCAGTTTGGGTCTGGGCGGCAACGAGCAGTACTTC. Its protein is CASSLGLGGNEQYF.

V gene TRBV28 combines with J gene TRBJ2-7; D is undetermined. Trimming pared 2 bases from V and 1 base from J, leaving 12 bases between. Germline V gene lookup returns CDR1 MDHEN and CDR2 SYDVKM. The CDR3 is 15 amino acids. This CDR3 is CASSLTSLLSYEQYF. As DNA, the CDR3 is TGTGCCAGCAGTTTAACTTCCCTTTTATCCTACGAGCAGTACTTC.

This CDR3 is CSVEGGELRLETQYF. The CDR3 DNA sequence: TGCAGCGTTGAAGGGGGGGAGCTCAGGTTGGAGACCCAGTACTTC. V and J are TRBV29-1 and TRBJ2-5, with D perhaps matching TRBD2 (6 bases). Between the trimmed V and J ends, which lost 1 base and 5 bases, there was a span of 17 bases. This CDR3 region has 15 residues. Per germline, CDR1 SQVTM and CDR2 ANQGSEA.

The rearrangement links TRBV15 to TRBJ2-7; 10 bases agree with TRBD1. V lost 3 bases and J lost 1; bases outside the gene matches: 3. Germline V lookup: CDR1 LNHNV, CDR2 YYDKDF (reference sequence). This CDR3 spans 15 amino acids. The CDR3 loop is CATSSWTGGSYEQYF. The CDR3 DNA sequence: TGTGCCACCAGCAGCTGGACAGGGGGTTCCTACGAGCAGTACTTC.

The V call is TRBV7-3, the J call TRBJ2-3; D ambiguous. Per the germline V gene, CDR1 is SGHTA and CDR2 is FQGTGA. The CDR3 covers 12 residues. Trimming pared 5 bases from V and 4 bases from J, leaving 7 bases between. The CDR3 DNA follows: TGTGCCAGCAGCCTCCCACCAGATACGCAGTATTTT. Protein sequence: CASSLPPDTQYF.

The V call is TRBV5-6, the J call TRBJ2-3; D is unclear. The CDR3 has 13 residues. In germline, CDR1 is SGHDT, CDR2 YYEEEE. The V end was cut by 4 bases, the J end by 2 bases, with 8 bases between. The DNA for the CDR3 is TGTGCCAGCAGCGTAGGCGACACAGATACGCAGTATTTT. This codes for CASSVGDTDTQYF.

The chain combines TRBV21-1 with TRBJ1-5. TRBV21-1 is a documented pseudogene. The CDR3 runs to 14 residues. The CDR3 region has the DNA TGTGCCAGCAGCAGGCTATCAGTGAATCAGCCCCAGCATTTT. It is translated as CASSRLSVNQPQHF.

The genes are TRBV12-3 or TRBV12-4 and TRBJ2-5, with TRBD2 matching 14 bases. This CDR3 contains 15 residues. Trimming cost V 9 bases and J 4 bases; bases outside gene matches: 7. DNA for the CDR3: TGTGCCAGTCGACTAGCGGGAGGGCCATCAGAGACCCAGTACTTC. This sequence encodes CASRLAGGPSETQYF.

The chain links TRBV28 to TRBJ2-7; 8 positions match TRBD2. Germline loops: CDR1 MDHEN, CDR2 SYDVKM. The trim removed 3 bases at V and 4 bases at J, leaving 11 bases unmatched. The CDR3 totals 16 residues. The chain's CDR3 is CASSFPLSGSSYEQYF. The CDR3 DNA reads TGTGCCAGCAGTTTCCCCCTAAGCGGGAGCTCTTACGAGCAGTACTTC.

For this clonotype: Sequence at one end of the junction differs from germline and may be a read error. The chain recombines TRBV28 with TRBJ2-7; D perhaps matches TRBD1 (6 bases). The CDR3 is 13 amino acids. The germline gives CDR1 MDHEN, CDR2 SYDVKM. The CDR3 DNA reads TGTGCCAGCGCTATCTCCGGGACACTCCCGGCGGACTTC. Its protein is CASAISGTLPADF.

The chain employs TRBV5-1 and TRBJ2-7; no firm D call. In germline, CDR1 is SGHRS, CDR2 YFSETQ. The V gene lost 6 bases and the J gene lost 3 bases, with 10 bases spanning the gap. This CDR3 contains 12 residues. Written as DNA, the CDR3 is TGCGCCAGCAACTCCGCGGACTACGAGCAGTACTTC. This sequence encodes CASNSADYEQYF.